This is a list of T cell receptor beta chains from one sample in a study of T cells in Graves' hyperthyroidism and ophthalmopathy. MiXCR, applied by TCRdb to the multiplex PCR reads, yields one record per CDR3 protein. The table has around 260,000 distinct CDR3 sequences, around 25% seen once. Sequenced input: blood. The source of these receptors is a man in his forties with Graves' hyperthyroidism that later progressed to Graves' ophthalmopathy. Both conserved end residues are part of each CDR3. The D gene is left open where the match is weak. The size field is filled for only some rows; it gives once, few, many or a size class.

j_gene: TRBJ1-1; abundance: many; d_gene: .; v_gene: TRBV7-2; CDR3nt: TGTGCCAGCCGGACTGAGGGTACGAACACTGAAGCTTTCTTT; CDR3aa: CASRTEGTNTEAFF
j_gene: TRBJ2-2; abundance: .; d_gene: .; v_gene: TRBV12-5; CDR3nt: TGTGCTAGTGGTTCGGGGACGGTGAGGACCGGGGAGCTGTTTTTT; CDR3aa: CASGSGTVRTGELFF
j_gene: TRBJ2-2; abundance: many; d_gene: .; v_gene: TRBV10-3; CDR3nt: TGTGCCATCAGAGACACCGGGGAGCTGTTTTTT; CDR3aa: CAIRDTGELFF
j_gene: TRBJ1-5; abundance: many; d_gene: .; v_gene: TRBV18; CDR3nt: TGTGCCAGCTCACCGGGTCGGACTATCAATCAGCCCCAGCATTTT; CDR3aa: CASSPGRTINQPQHF
j_gene: TRBJ2-5; abundance: .; d_gene: TRBD1; v_gene: TRBV6-1; CDR3nt: TGTGCCAGCGGAAGGCCCACGGGACAGGGTACTGTCGAGACCCAGTACTTC; CDR3aa: CASGRPTGQGTVETQYF
j_gene: TRBJ2-5; abundance: .; d_gene: .; v_gene: TRBV30; CDR3nt: TGTGCCTGGAGTGTACCATTCTCGGTAGAAGAGACCCAGTACTTC; CDR3aa: CAWSVPFSVEETQYF
j_gene: TRBJ1-5; abundance: many; d_gene: .; v_gene: TRBV20-1; CDR3nt: TGCAGTGCCGGACAGCCGGCACCCAATCAGCCCCAGCATTTT; CDR3aa: CSAGQPAPNQPQHF
j_gene: TRBJ2-7; abundance: many; d_gene: .; v_gene: TRBV2; CDR3nt: TGTGCCAGCACTTTCCAGCGATCTTCCGAGCAGTACTTC; CDR3aa: CASTFQRSSEQYF
j_gene: TRBJ1-5; abundance: many; d_gene: .; v_gene: TRBV2; CDR3nt: TGTGCCAGCAGTGAAGGGGAGGGGAGGCCCCAGCATTTT; CDR3aa: CASSEGEGRPQHF
j_gene: TRBJ1-1; abundance: many; d_gene: .; v_gene: TRBV3-1; CDR3nt: TGTGCCAGCAGCCCCAACGGGGGGACGAGGGCTTTCTTT; CDR3aa: CASSPNGGTRAFF
j_gene: TRBJ2-2; abundance: many; d_gene: .; v_gene: TRBV6-5; CDR3nt: TGTGCCAGCAGTTACCGGACAGCGAACACCGGGGAGCTGTTTTTT; CDR3aa: CASSYRTANTGELFF
j_gene: TRBJ2-7; abundance: .; d_gene: .; v_gene: TRBV20-1; CDR3nt: TGCAGTGCTAGTCGGGGGCGGGAGCAGTACTTC; CDR3aa: CSASRGREQYF
j_gene: TRBJ2-5; abundance: .; d_gene: .; v_gene: TRBV12-3/TRBV12-4; CDR3nt: TGTGCCAGCAGTTTAGGACTGCAGGGCGAGACCCAGTACTTC; CDR3aa: CASSLGLQGETQYF
j_gene: TRBJ2-2; abundance: many; d_gene: .; v_gene: TRBV11-1; CDR3nt: TGTGCCAGCAGCTCCAGGGGAAACACCTTCGCCGGGGAGCTGTTTTTT; CDR3aa: CASSSRGNTFAGELFF
j_gene: TRBJ2-7; abundance: many; d_gene: .; v_gene: TRBV6-1; CDR3nt: TGTGCCAGCGGGACTCCTTCTAACTACGAGCAGTACTTC; CDR3aa: CASGTPSNYEQYF
j_gene: TRBJ2-3; abundance: many; d_gene: .; v_gene: TRBV9; CDR3nt: TGTGCCAGCAGCCGCCAGGGGGAGGGTGCAGATACGCAGTATTTT; CDR3aa: CASSRQGEGADTQYF
j_gene: TRBJ2-2; abundance: many; d_gene: .; v_gene: TRBV5-1; CDR3nt: TGCGCCAGCAGCTCTATCTCAACCGCGAACACCGGGGAGCTGTTTTTT; CDR3aa: CASSSISTANTGELFF
j_gene: TRBJ1-2; abundance: many; d_gene: TRBD1; v_gene: TRBV20-1; CDR3nt: TGCAGTGCTACCCCGGGACAGGGCTATGGCTACACCTTC; CDR3aa: CSATPGQGYGYTF
j_gene: TRBJ1-2; abundance: .; d_gene: TRBD1; v_gene: TRBV5-1; CDR3nt: TGCGCCAGCAGCTTCGAAGGGGGCGGTGGCTACACCTTC; CDR3aa: CASSFEGGGGYTF
j_gene: TRBJ2-5; abundance: many; d_gene: .; v_gene: TRBV28; CDR3nt: TGTGCCAGCAGTCCCGCAGGGGCCGCCCGAGAGACCCAGTACTTC; CDR3aa: CASSPAGAARETQYF
j_gene: TRBJ2-5; abundance: .; d_gene: .; v_gene: TRBV24-1; CDR3nt: TGTGCCACCAGTGATTCTGGCGCCGGTCTGGCCCAGTACTTC; CDR3aa: CATSDSGAGLAQYF
j_gene: TRBJ1-5; abundance: .; d_gene: .; v_gene: TRBV12-3/TRBV12-4; CDR3nt: TGTGCCAGCAGTTTGGAGCAGCCCCAGCATTTT; CDR3aa: CASSLEQPQHF
j_gene: TRBJ2-7; abundance: .; d_gene: .; v_gene: TRBV28; CDR3nt: TGTGCCAGCAGTCCCACTAGTAAAAGCTCCTACGAGCAGTACTTC; CDR3aa: CASSPTSKSSYEQYF
j_gene: TRBJ2-2; abundance: many; d_gene: TRBD2; v_gene: TRBV11-1; CDR3nt: TGTGCCAGCAGCCTAAGAACCGGGACTAGCGAGGCCGGGGAGCTGTTTTTT; CDR3aa: CASSLRTGTSEAGELFF
j_gene: TRBJ2-7; abundance: many; d_gene: .; v_gene: TRBV10-3; CDR3nt: TGTGCCATCAGTGAGTCGAAGGTGGGAGTGAGCGAGCCGTACTTC; CDR3aa: CAISESKVGVSEPYF
j_gene: TRBJ1-3; abundance: few; d_gene: .; v_gene: TRBV6-1; CDR3nt: TGTGCCAGCAGTCTCGGACCGCTCTCTGGAAACACCATATATTTT; CDR3aa: CASSLGPLSGNTIYF
j_gene: TRBJ2-2; abundance: many; d_gene: .; v_gene: TRBV11-2; CDR3nt: TGTGCCAGCAGCTTAGATCAGGCCGGGGAGCTGTTTTTT; CDR3aa: CASSLDQAGELFF
j_gene: TRBJ1-1; abundance: many; d_gene: .; v_gene: TRBV19; CDR3nt: TGTGCCAGTAGTATCGGCTCCATGAACACTGAAGCTTTCTTT; CDR3aa: CASSIGSMNTEAFF
j_gene: TRBJ2-7; abundance: .; d_gene: .; v_gene: TRBV30; CDR3nt: TGTGCCTGGAGTGACGGGGGCCGGGAGAACGAGCAGTACTTC; CDR3aa: CAWSDGGRENEQYF
j_gene: TRBJ2-7; abundance: many; d_gene: .; v_gene: TRBV4-2; CDR3nt: TGTGCCAGCAGCCAACATACAATGACCTACGAGCAGTACTTC; CDR3aa: CASSQHTMTYEQYF
j_gene: TRBJ1-1; abundance: many; d_gene: .; v_gene: TRBV3-1; CDR3nt: TGTACCAGCAGCCCGCGGGGGGCTGGTACTGAAGCTTTCTTT; CDR3aa: CTSSPRGAGTEAFF
j_gene: TRBJ2-7; abundance: many; d_gene: .; v_gene: TRBV5-5; CDR3nt: TGTGCCAGCAGCCTTAGGTCAGAGATCTACGAGCAGTACTTC; CDR3aa: CASSLRSEIYEQYF
j_gene: TRBJ1-5; abundance: many; d_gene: TRBD1; v_gene: TRBV19; CDR3nt: TGTGCCACCCGACCATGGACAGGGGACCAGCCCCAGCATTTT; CDR3aa: CATRPWTGDQPQHF
j_gene: TRBJ2-7; abundance: many; d_gene: TRBD2; v_gene: TRBV19; CDR3nt: TGTGCCAGTAGTATCGGACTAGCGGGGCCCTCCTACGAGCAGTACTTC; CDR3aa: CASSIGLAGPSYEQYF
j_gene: TRBJ2-2; abundance: many; d_gene: .; v_gene: TRBV24-1; CDR3nt: TGTGCCACCATTTCAGGCAGACTAAACACCGGGGAGCTGTTTTTT; CDR3aa: CATISGRLNTGELFF
j_gene: TRBJ2-7; abundance: .; d_gene: .; v_gene: TRBV3-1; CDR3nt: TGTGCCAGCAGCCAAGGTCTCCTCTCCTACGAGCAGTACTTC; CDR3aa: CASSQGLLSYEQYF
j_gene: TRBJ1-2; abundance: many; d_gene: TRBD1; v_gene: TRBV12-3/TRBV12-4; CDR3nt: TGTGCCAGCAGTCCATCCGGGACAGGGGGGGACGGCTACACCTTC; CDR3aa: CASSPSGTGGDGYTF
j_gene: TRBJ1-2; abundance: many; d_gene: TRBD1; v_gene: TRBV12-3/TRBV12-4; CDR3nt: TGTGCCAGCAGCTACAGGGGGCTCTATGGCTACACCTTC; CDR3aa: CASSYRGLYGYTF
j_gene: TRBJ2-4; abundance: many; d_gene: .; v_gene: TRBV7-8; CDR3nt: TGTGCCAGCAGCTTAGAATCAGGGGAAGGATACATTCAGTACTTC; CDR3aa: CASSLESGEGYIQYF
j_gene: TRBJ1-2; abundance: many; d_gene: TRBD1; v_gene: TRBV14; CDR3nt: TGTGCCAGCAGCCAATTGACAGGGTTCGATGGCTACACCTTC; CDR3aa: CASSQLTGFDGYTF
j_gene: TRBJ2-2; abundance: many; d_gene: .; v_gene: TRBV20-1; CDR3nt: TGCAGTGCCGTCCTAGCGCTCACCGGGGAGCTGTTTTTT; CDR3aa: CSAVLALTGELFF
j_gene: TRBJ1-2; abundance: many; d_gene: .; v_gene: TRBV18; CDR3nt: TGTGCCAGCTCACCACCGAGCAGGGGCACTAATGGCTACACCTTC; CDR3aa: CASSPPSRGTNGYTF